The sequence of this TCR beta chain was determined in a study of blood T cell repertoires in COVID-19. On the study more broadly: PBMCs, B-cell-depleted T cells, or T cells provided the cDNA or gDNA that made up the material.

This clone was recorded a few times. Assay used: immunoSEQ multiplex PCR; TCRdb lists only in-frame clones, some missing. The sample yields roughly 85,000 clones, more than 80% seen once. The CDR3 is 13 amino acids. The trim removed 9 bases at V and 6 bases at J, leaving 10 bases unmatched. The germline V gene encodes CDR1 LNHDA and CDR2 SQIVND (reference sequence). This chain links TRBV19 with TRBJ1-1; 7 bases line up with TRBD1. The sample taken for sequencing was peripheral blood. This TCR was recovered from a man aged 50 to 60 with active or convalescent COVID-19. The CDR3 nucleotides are TGTGCCAGCGCAAGGGGGCGCGTCCCTGAAGCTTTCTTT. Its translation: CASARGRVPEAFF.